What follows are 2 T cell receptor beta chains derived from one specimen sequenced in a study of blood T cell repertoires in COVID-19. Profiling relied on immunoSEQ multiplex PCR, and the TCRdb table lists in-frame clones only, not all of them. Of around 450,000 clones in the sample, approximately 90% were seen once. The sequencing input was peripheral blood. The receptors originated from a woman in her 30s with acute or convalescent COVID-19.

The chain joins TRBV28 to TRBJ2-7; D is uncertain. CDR1 is MDHEN, CDR2 SYDVKM, per germline. The CDR3 is 13 amino acids. V was clipped by 1 base and J by 7 bases, with 11 bases between them. For the CDR3, the DNA is TGTGCCAGCAGTTTATTCGGCCGGAGAGAGCAGTACTTC. Its translation: CASSLFGRREQYF.

The genes are TRBV5-8 and TRBJ1-5; D uncertain. The CDR3 has 13 amino acids. Per germline, CDR1 SGHTS and CDR2 YDEGEE. V gave up 6 bases and J gave up 6 bases, with 13 bases separating them. CDR3 nucleotide sequence: TGTGCCAGCAATATGGGAGGGAGTCAGCCCCAGCATTTT. Protein product: CASNMGGSQPQHF.